Following are 18 T cell receptor beta chains from one sample sequenced in a study of cytomegalovirus exposure and HLA in healthy donors. The PCR was carried out with 60 Vbeta primers and 13 Jbeta primers. The repertoire was sequenced with immunoSEQ multiplex PCR; TCRdb's copy has only in-frame clones and lacks some. Here the sample spans some 93,000 clones, less than 9.5% being singletons. Sequencing used PBMCs. The receptors derive from a man aged 45-65 years in good health and CMV-seropositive.

The rearrangement joins TRBV7-2 to TRBJ2-3, with D possibly TRBD1 on 5 matching bases. Trimming removed 5 bases at V and 3 bases at J, with 15 bases between. CDR1 and CDR2 (germline): SGHTA, FQGNSA. This CDR3 has 15 residues. CDR3 sequence: CASSPLGGATDTQYF. In DNA, the CDR3 is TGTGCCAGCAGCCCCTTGGGTGGGGCTACAGATACGCAGTATTTT.

This clone came up a few times. The rearrangement uses TRBV2 and TRBJ1-6; D call uncertain. The germline V and J ends were trimmed by 10 bases and 8 bases, with 21 bases remaining between them. There are 15 residues in the CDR3. The germline V gene has CDR1 SNHLY and CDR2 FYNNEI. The CDR3 loop is CAKRSMAPEDSPLHF. In DNA, the CDR3 is TGTGCCAAAAGAAGTATGGCCCCCGAGGATTCACCCCTCCACTTT. The variable domain in full, with the rest retrieved from reference TRBV2 and TRBJ1-6, is EPEVTQTPSHQVTQMGQEVILRCVPISNHLYFYWYRQILGQKVEFLVSFYNNEISEKSEIFDDQFSVERPDGSNFTLKIRSTKLEDSAMYFCAKRSMAPEDSPLHFGNGTRLTVT.

This clone was detected only a few times. CDR3 sequence (DNA): TGTGCCAGTAGCCCCCCTCGCAAGGGGGATGTGACTGAAGCTTTCTTT. Translating it yields CASSPPRKGDVTEAFF. The chain links TRBV19 to TRBJ1-1; possibly TRBD1 for D (6 bases). The V end lost 6 bases, the J end lost 5 bases, and 22 bases lay between the germline ends. Germline V gene lookup returns CDR1 LNHDA and CDR2 SQIVND (reference sequence). This CDR3 is built from 16 residues.

Remarks on this clone: At one boundary the junction diverges from the germline segment, which might be a read error. V usage is TRBV7-7 and J usage is TRBJ2-1; weak D call: TRBD1 (7 bases). Germline CDR1 reads SSHAT; CDR2 reads FNYEAQ (reference sequence). CDR3 length equals 12 residues. The CDR3 nucleotides are TGTGCTAGCAGCTCCCAGGGGGGCGAGCAGTTCTTC. Its protein product is CASSSQGGEQFF.

This clone has a handful of counts. The genes are TRBV6-5 and TRBJ1-1; 7 bases fit TRBD1. V shed 2 bases, J shed 4 bases, and the junction held 7 bases outside the gene matches. Germline loops: CDR1 MNHEY, CDR2 SVGAGI. The length of the CDR3 is 15 residues. CDR3 amino acids: CASSYHGTGATEAFF. The CDR3, as DNA: TGTGCCAGCAGTTACCACGGAACAGGGGCCACTGAAGCTTTCTTT.

This clone was observed a handful of times. The rearrangement links TRBV29-1 to TRBJ2-7; a weak D match, TRBD1 (5 bases). The CDR3 consists of 11 residues. Trimming removed 5 bases at V and 5 bases at J, with 10 bases between. Germline-derived CDR1 and CDR2 are SQVTM and ANQGSEA. CDR3 nucleotide sequence: TGCAGCGTTCAGGGTTTTAACGAGCAGTACTTC. Translation gives CSVQGFNEQYF.

The rearrangement uses TRBV27 and TRBJ2-1; a weak D match, TRBD2 (5 bases). Trimming took off 2 bases at V and 6 bases at J, with 11 bases between the two ends. The germline gives CDR1 MNHEY, CDR2 SMNVEV (reference sequence). The CDR3 extends over 14 amino acids. CDR3 nucleotides: TGTGCCAGCAGTTTAGCAGGAGGCCCCAATGAGCAGTTCTTC. Protein: CASSLAGGPNEQFF.

This chain connects TRBV7-2 to TRBJ2-2; 14 positions agree with TRBD2. Germline loops: CDR1 SGHTA, CDR2 FQGNSA. V lost 6 bases and J lost 1; bases outside the gene matches: 4. The CDR3 sequence is 17 residues long. CDR3 coding DNA: TGTGCCAGCAGACCCGGGACTAGCGGGGGGAACACCGGGGAGCTGTTTTTT. Translating it yields CASRPGTSGGNTGELFF.

This chain joins TRBV7-2 and TRBJ2-7, with D perhaps matching TRBD2 (5 bases). V shed 6 bases and J shed 3 bases, with 15 bases lying between them. Germline CDR1 and CDR2: SGHTA and FQGNSA. The length of the CDR3 is 14 residues. CDR3: CASSRVSENYEQYF. DNA for the CDR3: TGTGCCAGCAGTCGTGTTAGCGAAAACTACGAGCAGTACTTC.

This chain joins TRBV5-1 and TRBJ2-1; 8 bases match TRBD2. V shed 6 bases, J shed 4 bases, and the junction held 15 bases outside the gene matches. In germline, CDR1 is SGHRS, CDR2 YFSETQ. The CDR3 contains 17 residues. The CDR3 spells CASNSHPLQREYNEQFF. DNA for the CDR3: TGCGCCAGCAACTCCCATCCCCTTCAGCGGGAGTACAATGAGCAGTTCTTC.

There are a few counts of this clone. An end of the junction differs from the germline gene, which may be a read error. At the DNA level, this CDR3 is encoded by other sequences in the same sample as well. The chain joins TRBV5-1 to TRBJ1-1; tentative D call: TRBD1 (6 bases). Germline CDR1 is SGHRS and CDR2 is YFSETQ. CDR3 length equals 13 residues. The DNA for the CDR3 is TGCGCCAGCAAGTACAGGGATAACACAGAAGCTTTCTTT. Its protein product is CASKYRDNTEAFF.

A remark on this clone: Mismatch with germline at one junction end may stem from a read error. The chain couples TRBV6-1 to TRBJ1-1; possible D gene TRBD1, 5 bases. The CDR3 is 14 amino acids. Germline-derived CDR1 and CDR2 are MNHNS and SASEGT. CDR3 protein: CASREVTVGTEAFF. The CDR3 region has the DNA TGTGCCAGCAGGGAAGTGACAGTAGGGACTGAAGCTTTCTTT.

This clone occurred a few times. The chain joins TRBV28 to TRBJ1-2; TRBD1 agrees at 7 bases. V shed 2 bases, J shed 5 bases, and the junction held 5 bases outside the gene matches. The CDR3 is 14 residues long. The germline gives CDR1 MDHEN, CDR2 SYDVKM. CDR3 sequence (DNA): TGTGCCAGCAGTTTAAGGGCAGGGGGTTATGGCTACACCTTC. Translation: CASSLRAGGYGYTF.

This clone has just a few counts. The chain uses TRBV2 and TRBJ1-4; D is ambiguous. The germline V and J ends were trimmed by 1 base and 6 bases, with 6 bases remaining between them. The CDR3 spans 13 residues. Per germline, CDR1 SNHLY and CDR2 FYNNEI. The DNA for the CDR3 is TGTGCCAGCAGTGAAGACAGTTATGAAAAACTGTTTTTT. This codes for CASSEDSYEKLFF.

This chain uses TRBV28 with TRBJ2-7, with 8 bases lining up with TRBD1. This CDR3 has 14 amino acids. The V segment lost 5 bases and the J segment 6 bases; nucleotides outside the gene matches: 9. In germline, CDR1 is MDHEN, CDR2 SYDVKM. Written as DNA, the CDR3 is TGTGCCAGCAGTCCACCCGTCGGGACAGGCGAGCAGTACTTC. Translation: CASSPPVGTGEQYF.

This clone turned up a few times. This sequence joins TRBV5-6 and TRBJ2-3, with no clear D. Germline-derived CDR1 and CDR2 are SGHDT and YYEEEE. The CDR3 has 15 residues. The V gene lost 4 bases and the J gene lost 0 bases, with 12 bases spanning the gap. In DNA, the CDR3 is TGTGCCAGCAGCGAGGCGCCCCTTAGCACAGATACGCAGTATTTT. This sequence encodes CASSEAPLSTDTQYF.

This clone has more than one count but fewer than ten. The V and J genes are TRBV7-8 and TRBJ2-1, with D tentatively TRBD2 (6 bases). V lost 6 bases to trimming and J lost 0 bases, with 12 bases between them. Germline V gene lookup returns CDR1 SGHVS and CDR2 FQNEAQ. CDR3 length equals 15 residues. This CDR3 reads CASRGTGSSYNEQFF. The CDR3, as DNA: TGTGCCAGCAGGGGGACTGGGAGCTCCTACAATGAGCAGTTCTTC.

This clone was counted between two and nine times. The chain recombines TRBV30 with TRBJ1-1; maybe TRBD1 (6 bases). Germline loops: CDR1 GTSNPN, CDR2 SVGIG (reference sequence). The CDR3 is 12 amino acids. Trimming stripped 3 bases from V and 5 bases from J, with 10 bases between. The CDR3 DNA is TGTGCCTGGAGGAACAGGGATACTGAAGCTTTCTTT. This translates into CAWRNRDTEAFF. The full variable domain, its missing parts supplied by reference TRBV30 and TRBJ1-1, is SQTIHQWPATLVQPVGSPLSLECTVEGTSNPNLYWYRQAAGRGLQLLFYSVGIGQISSEVPQNLSASRPQDRQFILSSKKLLLSDSGFYLCAWRNRDTEAFFGQGTRLTVV.